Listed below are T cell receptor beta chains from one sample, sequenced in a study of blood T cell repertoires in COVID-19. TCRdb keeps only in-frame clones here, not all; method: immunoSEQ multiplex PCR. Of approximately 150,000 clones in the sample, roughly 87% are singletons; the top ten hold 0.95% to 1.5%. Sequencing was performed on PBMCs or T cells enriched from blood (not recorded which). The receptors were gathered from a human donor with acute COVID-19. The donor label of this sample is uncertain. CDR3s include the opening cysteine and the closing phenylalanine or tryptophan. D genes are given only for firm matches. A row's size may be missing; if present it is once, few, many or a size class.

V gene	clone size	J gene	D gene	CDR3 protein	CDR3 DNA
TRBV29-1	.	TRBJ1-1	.	CSVVGGEAFF	TGCAGCGTTGTGGGAGGTGAAGCTTTCTTT
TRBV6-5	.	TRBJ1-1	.	CASSYSPGIEAFF	TGTGCCAGCAGTTACTCGCCCGGGATAGAAGCTTTCTTT
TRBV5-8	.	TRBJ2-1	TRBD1	CASSLGARGSYNEQFF	TGTGCCAGCAGCTTGGGAGCCAGGGGGTCCTACAATGAGCAGTTCTTC
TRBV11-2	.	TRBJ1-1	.	CASSRLGRDTEAFF	TGTGCCAGCAGCCGATTAGGGAGGGACACTGAAGCTTTCTTT
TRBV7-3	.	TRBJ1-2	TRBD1	CASSSTGLDGYTF	TGTGCCAGCAGCTCGACAGGGTTAGATGGCTACACCTTC
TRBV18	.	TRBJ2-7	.	CASSETQGHEQYF	TGTGCCAGCTCCGAAACCCAGGGCCACGAGCAGTACTTC
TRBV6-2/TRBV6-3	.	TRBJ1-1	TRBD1	CASSLNSGGMNTEAFF	TGTGCCAGCAGCCTTAACTCAGGGGGTATGAACACTGAAGCTTTCTTT
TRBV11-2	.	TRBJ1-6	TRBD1	CASSWDRGNSPLHF	TGTGCCAGCAGCTGGGACAGGGGGAATTCACCCCTCCACTTT
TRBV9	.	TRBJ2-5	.	CASSGNSQETQYF	TGTGCCAGCAGCGGGAACAGCCAAGAGACCCAGTACTTC
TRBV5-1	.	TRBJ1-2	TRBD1	CASSFYRDRENGYTF	TGCGCCAGCAGCTTCTACCGGGACAGGGAAAATGGCTACACCTTC
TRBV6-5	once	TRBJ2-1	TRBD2	CASSGRLAGLNEQFF	TGTGCCAGCAGCGGACGACTAGCGGGGTTAAATGAGCAGTTCTTC
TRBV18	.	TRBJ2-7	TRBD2	CASSPGLAGAYEQYF	TGTGCCAGCTCACCAGGGCTAGCGGGGGCGTACGAGCAGTACTTC
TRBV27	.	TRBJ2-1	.	CASSFLLGGRDEQFF	TGTGCCAGCAGTTTTTTGCTAGGCGGGCGCGATGAGCAGTTCTTC
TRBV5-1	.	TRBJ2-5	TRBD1	CASSPRTGQETQYF	TGCGCCAGCAGCCCGAGGACAGGGCAAGAGACCCAGTACTTC
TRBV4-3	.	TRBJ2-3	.	CASSQGPGGDTQYF	TGCGCCAGCAGCCAAGGTCCCGGGGGAGATACGCAGTATTTT
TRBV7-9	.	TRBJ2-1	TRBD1	CASSWTGGSYNEQFF	TGTGCCAGCAGCTGGACAGGGGGCTCCTACAATGAGCAGTTCTTC
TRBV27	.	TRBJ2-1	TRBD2	CASSVIAGGPSYNEQFF	TGTGCCAGCAGTGTCATAGCGGGGGGGCCTTCCTACAATGAGCAGTTCTTC
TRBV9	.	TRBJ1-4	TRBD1	CASSPPGQGVKLFF	TGTGCCAGCAGCCCACCGGGACAGGGGGTAAAACTGTTTTTT
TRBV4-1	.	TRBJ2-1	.	CASSQEGLEGNEQFF	TGCGCCAGCAGCCAAGAGGGACTCGAGGGCAATGAGCAGTTCTTC
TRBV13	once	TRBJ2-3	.	CASGERGRGSDTQYF	TGTGCCAGCGGGGAGAGAGGGCGGGGTTCGGATACGCAGTATTTT